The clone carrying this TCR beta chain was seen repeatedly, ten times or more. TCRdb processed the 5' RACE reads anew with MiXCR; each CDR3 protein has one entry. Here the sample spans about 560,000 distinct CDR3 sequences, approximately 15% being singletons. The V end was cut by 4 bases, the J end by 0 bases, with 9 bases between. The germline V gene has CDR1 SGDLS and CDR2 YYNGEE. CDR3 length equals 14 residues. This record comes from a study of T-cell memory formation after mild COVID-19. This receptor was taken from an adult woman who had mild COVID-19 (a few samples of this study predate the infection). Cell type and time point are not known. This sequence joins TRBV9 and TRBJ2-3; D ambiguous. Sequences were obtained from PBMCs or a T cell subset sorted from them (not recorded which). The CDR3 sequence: CASSPGYSTDTQYF. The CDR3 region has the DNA TGTGCCAGCAGCCCCGGGTATAGCACAGATACGCAGTATTTT.